This T cell receptor beta chain derives from a study of shared clonotypes between healthy human individuals. Whole-study results and caveats: Rarefaction gave evidence that sorted-subset sequencing remained incomplete despite large depth. An anticipated effect of sequencing depth on clonotype sharing among donors was recognized.

With 3 bases removed from V and 3 bases from J, the gap between germline ends came to 12 bases. The CDR3 runs 14 residues. Per the germline V gene, CDR1 is LGHNA and CDR2 is YSLEER. Sorted-subset replicate PCRs used 200 ng of genomic DNA. This amount corresponded to about 30,000 T cell genomes. Data came from immunoSEQ multiplex PCR; TCRdb stores just in-frame clones and leaves some out. The repertoire includes some 700,000 clones, 90% of them detected once, and more than 30% sits in the top ten. As regards this clone: Its target is unknown.

Donors, without exception, were Caucasian adults residing in Nashville, Tennessee. The specimen was memory CD8+ T cells from PBMCs. Subset given: CD45RO+ cells pooled with CCR7-negative TemRA cells. The rearrangement uses TRBV4-3 and TRBJ2-7; possible D gene TRBD2, 5 bases. The TCR comes from a man between 18 and 35 years old in good health. Some clones in this sample may be carry-over from other donors' samples. The CDR3 DNA follows: TGCGCCAGCAGCCAGACCCCAGGACTCTACGAGCAGTACTTC. Translation: CASSQTPGLYEQYF.